One and the same sample provided the 25 T cell receptor beta chains below, sequenced in a study of CD4 T cells in relation to SARS-CoV-2 and coronaviruses. Method: immunoSEQ multiplex PCR; TCRdb's copy keeps in-frame clones and lacks some. This sample has around 22,000 clones; under 85% occur once, and the top ten carry about 16%. CD4+ T cells from unexposed donors were obtained before the COVID-19 pandemic (2011-2018). The cells were cultured for approximately ten days before CD4+ T cells were isolated. Which antigens these TCRs recognize remains unknown. The specimen sequenced was CD4+ T cells from PBMCs, cultured in vitro. These receptors originate from a human donor in good health.

This chain connects TRBV19 to TRBJ1-5; D is perhaps TRBD1 (6 bases). The V and J ends lost 3 bases and 0 bases respectively, with 18 bases between them. This CDR3 has 18 amino acids. Germline loops: CDR1 LNHDA, CDR2 SQIVND (reference sequence). CDR3 residues: CASSMAWGQAYSNQPQHF. Here the CDR3 DNA reads TGTGCCAGTAGTATGGCCTGGGGGCAGGCATATAGCAATCAGCCCCAGCATTTT.

The rearrangement links TRBV4-1 to TRBJ2-2; TRBD2 might be the D (5 bases). Germline assignment: CDR1 MGHRA and CDR2 YSYEKL. The CDR3 extends over 14 amino acids. Trimming removed 2 bases from V and 6 bases from J, with 10 bases in between. The CDR3 region has the DNA TGCGCCAGCAGCCAATCCCGAGGGCCCGGGGAGCTGTTTTTT. Amino acid sequence: CASSQSRGPGELFF.

This rearrangement joins TRBV21-1 to TRBJ1-3. TRBV21-1 is flagged as a pseudogene. The CDR3 contains 15 residues. CDR3 protein: CASSRSPVGGNTIYF. DNA for the CDR3: TGTGCCAGCAGCAGGTCCCCGGTGGGTGGAAACACCATATATTTT.

This clone occurred a few times. This chain links TRBV7-8 with TRBJ1-5; D possibly corresponds to TRBD1 (6 bases). Germline loops: CDR1 SGHVS, CDR2 FQNEAQ. Trimming left V 5 bases short and J 6 bases short, with 11 bases between. This CDR3 comprises 13 residues. CDR3: CASSADRFQPQHF. The CDR3, as DNA: TGTGCCAGCAGCGCTGACAGGTTTCAGCCCCAGCATTTT. Variable domain in full (rest from reference TRBV7-8 and TRBJ1-5): GAGVSQSPRYKVAKRGQDVALRCDPISGHVSLFWYQQALGQGPEFLTYFQNEAQLDKSGLPSDRFFAERPEGSVSTLKIQRTQQEDSAVYLCASSADRFQPQHFGDGTRLSIL.

The V gene is TRBV10-2, the J gene TRBJ2-7; D uncertain. Per germline, CDR1 WSHSY and CDR2 SAAADI. This CDR3 contains 15 residues. With 7 bases removed from V and 3 bases from J, the gap between germline ends came to 19 bases. The CDR3 bases are TGCGCCAGCATTCCTCCTGAGGTAGGGTTCTACGAGCAGTACTTC. Encoded protein: CASIPPEVGFYEQYF.

V usage is TRBV21-1 and J usage is TRBJ1-6; no DNA check was done on the table's D call, TRBD1. TRBV21-1 is a pseudogene. The CDR3 is made up of 18 amino acids. The CDR3 sequence: CASSKVCGTGGSNSPLHF. In DNA, the CDR3 is TGTGCCAGCAGCAAAGTGTGCGGGACAGGGGGCTCTAATTCACCCCTCCACTTT.

The chain uses TRBV2 and TRBJ1-5; D ambiguous. Germline V CDR1 and CDR2: SNHLY, FYNNEI. This CDR3 region has 15 residues. The V end was cut by 8 bases, the J end by 2 bases, with 16 bases between. In DNA form, the CDR3 reads TGTGCCAGCGCCTTAGGGCGGTGGGGCAATCAGCCCCAGCATTTT. Its translation: CASALGRWGNQPQHF.

The chain combines TRBV7-8 with TRBJ2-5; D perhaps matches TRBD2 (5 bases). CDR1 is SGHVS, CDR2 FQNEAQ, per germline. V lost 1 base to trimming and J lost 5 bases, with 14 bases between them. The CDR3 runs to 15 residues. CDR3 bases: TGTGCCAGCAGCTTAGGGGGAGCGGTACTCGAGACCCAGTACTTC. Translating it yields CASSLGGAVLETQYF.

The V call is TRBV14, the J call TRBJ1-1; no clear D gene. Trimming removed 1 base from V and 5 bases from J, with 11 bases in between. The CDR3 contains 14 residues. Germline V lookup: CDR1 SGHDN, CDR2 FVKESK. The CDR3 sequence is CASSQASRRTEAFF. CDR3 sequence (DNA): TGTGCCAGCAGCCAAGCTTCACGGAGGACTGAAGCTTTCTTT.

The gene calls are TRBV10-3 and TRBJ2-7, with 7 bases lining up with TRBD1. The V segment lost 3 bases and the J segment 0 bases; nucleotides outside the gene matches: 5. The germline V gene has CDR1 ENHRY and CDR2 SYGVKD. The CDR3 has 15 residues. The DNA for the CDR3 is TGTGCCATCAGTGATTGGGACAGAAACTCCTACGAGCAGTACTTC. Residues: CAISDWDRNSYEQYF.

The rearrangement uses TRBV2 and TRBJ2-5; the D call may be TRBD1 or TRBD2 (5 bases each). Trimming shortened V by 4 bases and J by 0 bases, and 6 bases separated the two germline ends. CDR3 length: 13 residues. Germline CDR1 is SNHLY and CDR2 is FYNNEI. CDR3 region: CASSVGHQETQYF. Written as DNA, the CDR3 is TGTGCCAGCAGTGTGGGACACCAAGAGACCCAGTACTTC.

This chain connects TRBV24-1 to TRBJ2-1; D gene uncertain. Trimming stripped 3 bases from V and 5 bases from J, with 13 bases between. CDR1 and CDR2 from the germline V gene are KGHDR and SFDVKD. The CDR3 has 15 residues. CDR3 bases: TGTGCCACCAGTGATAAAGACCCGACTCACAATGAGCAGTTCTTC. This codes for CATSDKDPTHNEQFF.

The gene calls are TRBV5-1 and TRBJ2-2; D possibly corresponds to TRBD1 (5 bases). Per germline, CDR1 SGHRS and CDR2 YFSETQ. The CDR3 runs 15 residues. V gave up 4 bases and J gave up 1 base, with 11 bases separating them. The CDR3 bases are TGCGCCAGCAGCATGACAGCGCAGAACACCGGGGAGCTGTTTTTT. Its protein product is CASSMTAQNTGELFF.

The chain employs TRBV6-5 and TRBJ2-1; D call uncertain. Germline V gene sequence: CDR1 MNHEY, CDR2 SVGAGI. V was cut by 3 bases and J by 4 bases, with 10 bases left in between. The CDR3 is 14 amino acids. The CDR3 sequence is CASSYSVIYNEQFF. In DNA form, the CDR3 reads TGTGCCAGCAGTTATTCGGTCATATACAATGAGCAGTTCTTC.

The rearrangement joins TRBV24-1 to TRBJ1-2; D call uncertain. Trimming removed 0 bases at V and 8 bases at J, with 12 bases between. The germline gives CDR1 KGHDR, CDR2 SFDVKD. The CDR3 totals 14 residues. The CDR3 DNA is TGTGCCACCAGTGATTTGACAGAGGTGGGCGGCTACACCTTC. The encoded protein is CATSDLTEVGGYTF.

V usage is TRBV7-7 and J usage is TRBJ2-5; a possible D gene is TRBD2 (6 bases). Germline V gene data show CDR1 as SSHAT and CDR2 as FNYEAQ (reference sequence). Deletions cut 4 bases from V and 2 bases from J, with 14 bases between. This CDR3 has 15 amino acids. This CDR3 reads CASSSTPGLQETQYF. The DNA for the CDR3 is TGTGCCAGCAGCTCTACTCCGGGACTTCAAGAGACCCAGTACTTC.

This clone was observed a single time. This chain joins TRBV3-1 (or the pseudogene TRBV3-2) and TRBJ2-1; D call uncertain. This CDR3 has 14 amino acids. V was pared by 0 bases and J by 14 bases, with 17 bases between. Germline V gene sequence: CDR1 LGHDT, CDR2 YNNKEL (reference sequence). The CDR3 loop is CASSQDLGSHLEFF. For the CDR3, the DNA is TGTGCCAGCAGCCAAGATTTGGGTAGTCACCTAGAGTTCTTC.

V gene TRBV28 combines with J gene TRBJ2-7; weak D call: TRBD1 (6 bases). This CDR3 contains 16 residues. CDR1 is MDHEN, CDR2 SYDVKM, per germline. V was shortened by 7 bases and J by 4 bases, with 23 bases between the two germline ends. This CDR3 reads CASNLQGQVPSYEQYF. CDR3 sequence (DNA): TGTGCCAGCAACCTTCAGGGGCAGGTTCCTAGTTACGAGCAGTACTTC.

The chain combines TRBV11-2 with TRBJ1-6, with D perhaps matching TRBD1 (5 bases). The germline CDR1 and CDR2 sequences are SGHAT and FQNNGV. CDR3 length: 18 residues. The V and J ends lost 6 bases and 5 bases respectively, with 23 bases between them. The DNA of the CDR3 is TGTGCCAGCAGTCCGCGATCGACAGCCAACGCAAATAATTCACCCCTCCACTTT. It specifies CASSPRSTANANNSPLHF. Drawing the rest from reference TRBV11-2 and TRBJ1-6, the complete variable domain is EAGVAQSPRYKIIEKRQSVAFWCNPISGHATLYWYQQILGQGPKLLIQFQNNGVVDDSQLPKDRFSAERLKGVDSTLKIQPAKLEDSAVYLCASSPRSTANANNSPLHFGNGTRLTVT.

The rearrangement links TRBV2 to TRBJ1-1, with 7 bases matching TRBD1. This CDR3 is 14 amino acids long. Trimming took 5 bases from V and 1 from J; bases not matched to a gene: 4. CDR1 and CDR2 (germline): SNHLY, FYNNEI. The CDR3 region is CASSSQGENTEAFF. The DNA for the CDR3 is TGTGCCAGCAGTTCCCAGGGGGAGAACACTGAAGCTTTCTTT.

V gene TRBV30 combines with J gene TRBJ1-6; a weak D match, TRBD1 (5 bases). The CDR3 loop spans 14 amino acids. Trimming removed 3 bases at V and 9 bases at J, with 15 bases between. Germline CDR1 and CDR2: GTSNPN and SVGIG (reference sequence). The CDR3 loop is CAWSPGPGSSPLHF. Here the CDR3 DNA reads TGTGCCTGGAGCCCGGGACCGGGGAGTTCACCCCTCCACTTT.

This chain links TRBV11-2 with TRBJ2-1; TRBD2 matches 8 bases. Germline loops: CDR1 SGHAT, CDR2 FQNNGV. V lost 4 bases, J lost 0 bases, and 2 bases stayed unmatched. The CDR3 length is 15 residues. The CDR3 nucleotides read TGTGCCAGCAGCTCCGGGACTAGCTCCTACAATGAGCAGTTCTTC. Translated, it gives CASSSGTSSYNEQFF.

The rearrangement uses TRBV14 and TRBJ1-2; D is perhaps TRBD1 (6 bases). Germline assignment: CDR1 SGHDN and CDR2 FVKESK. The germline V and J ends were trimmed by 0 bases and 8 bases, with 22 bases remaining between them. The CDR3 length is 17 residues. The CDR3 sequence: CASSQEATGRGINGYTF. In DNA, the CDR3 is TGTGCCAGCAGCCAAGAAGCGACCGGCAGGGGAATAAACGGCTACACCTTC.

This rearrangement joins TRBV29-1 to TRBJ1-5; possible D gene TRBD1, 5 bases. The CDR3 length is 14 residues. Per the germline V gene, CDR1 is SQVTM and CDR2 is ANQGSEA. Trimming pared 5 bases from V and 7 bases from J, leaving 18 bases between. In DNA form, the CDR3 reads TGCAGCGTTAGGGGTCAGGGCGGCGACCAGCCCCAGCATTTT. Protein product: CSVRGQGGDQPQHF. Full variable domain (missing parts from reference TRBV29-1 and TRBJ1-5): SAVISQKPSRDICQRGTSLTIQCQVDSQVTMMFWYRQQPGQSLTLIATANQGSEATYESGFVIDKFPISRPNLTFSTLTVSNMSPEDSSIYLCSVRGQGGDQPQHFGDGTRLSIL.

The rearrangement joins TRBV5-1 to TRBJ2-2; tentatively, D is TRBD1 (6 bases). This CDR3 spans 14 amino acids. The V end was cut by 4 bases, the J end by 2 bases, with 9 bases between. The germline V gene encodes CDR1 SGHRS and CDR2 YFSETQ. CDR3 protein: CASSRDTNTGELFF. As DNA, the CDR3 is TGCGCCAGCAGCCGGGACACCAACACCGGGGAGCTGTTTTTT. Using reference TRBV5-1 and TRBJ2-2 for the parts outside the CDR3, the full variable domain is KAGVTQTPRYLIKTRGQQVTLSCSPISGHRSVSWYQQTPGQGLQFLFEYFSETQRNKGNFPGRFSGRQFSNSRSEMNVSTLELGDSALYLCASSRDTNTGELFFGEGSRLTVL.